Listed below are T cell receptor beta chains from one sample, sequenced in a study of blood T cell repertoires in COVID-19. Libraries were prepared by immunoSEQ multiplex PCR; TCRdb keeps only in-frame clonotypes and omits some of them. The sample has more than 250,000 clones, roughly nine tenths seen once. Material: peripheral blood. The receptor source for this set is a man aged 18 to 29 who had recovered from COVID-19. Each CDR3 is given with its conserved first and last residue. The order of the fields is J gene, D gene, V gene, clone size, CDR3 protein, CDR3 DNA. D genes are given only for firm matches. The size entry is marked missing in some rows and otherwise reads once, few, many or a size class.

>TRBJ1-2|-|TRBV14|-
CASSQDRRGYYGYTF
TGTGCCAGCAGCCAAGATCGCAGGGGATACTATGGCTACACCTTC
>TRBJ2-1|TRBD2|TRBV20-1|-
CSASRTSGIYNEQFF
TGCAGTGCTAGTAGGACTAGCGGGATCTACAATGAGCAGTTCTTC
>TRBJ2-7|-|TRBV27|-
CASSSYRVSEQYF
TGTGCCAGCAGTTCATACAGGGTATCCGAGCAGTACTTC
>TRBJ2-7|TRBD1|TRBV11-2|-
CASSLSPGGDYEQYF
TGTGCCAGCAGCCTTTCCCCAGGGGGAGACTACGAGCAGTACTTC
>TRBJ1-3|TRBD1|TRBV18|-
CASSPSTGGFSGNTIYF
TGTGCCAGCTCACCATCAACAGGGGGCTTTTCTGGAAACACCATATATTTT
>TRBJ2-1|-|TRBV19|few
CASSQATTYNEQFF
TGTGCCAGTAGTCAGGCGACGACCTACAATGAGCAGTTCTTC
>TRBJ1-3|-|TRBV4-3|-
CASSQDPAGANTIYF
TGCGCCAGCAGCCAAGATCCAGCAGGGGCGAACACCATATATTTT
>TRBJ1-3|-|TRBV6-5|-
CASSRTVFGNTIYF
TGTGCCAGCAGTAGGACAGTCTTTGGAAACACCATATATTTT
>TRBJ2-1|TRBD2|TRBV4-3|-
CASSQDVAGGYNEQFF
TGCGCCAGCAGCCAAGATGTAGCGGGGGGCTACAATGAGCAGTTCTTC
>TRBJ1-2|-|TRBV5-1|-
CASSLAAAQTGGYTF
TGCGCCAGCAGCTTGGCGGCAGCCCAAACAGGTGGCTACACCTTC
>TRBJ2-7|-|TRBV21-1|-
CASSKAPCSAKTREQYF
TGTGCCAGCAGCAAAGCGCCGTGCAGCGCGAAGACCCGCGAGCAGTACTTC
>TRBJ1-2|-|TRBV20-1|-
CGAAFEGYTF
TGCGGGGCGGCCTTTGAAGGCTACACCTTC
>TRBJ2-1|-|TRBV9|-
CASSAGASADNEQFF
TGTGCCAGCAGCGCAGGAGCTAGCGCCGACAATGAGCAGTTCTTC
>TRBJ1-1|-|TRBV6-1|once
CASSEGRGGAFF
TGTGCCAGCAGTGAAGGGCGGGGGGGAGCTTTCTTT
>TRBJ2-6|-|TRBV19|-
CASLDNSGANVLTF
TGTGCCAGTTTAGACAACTCTGGGGCCAACGTCCTGACTTTC
>TRBJ2-7|TRBD1|TRBV5-4|-
CASSDITGGLSSYEQYF
TGTGCCAGCAGCGACATTACAGGGGGCCTTAGCTCCTACGAGCAGTACTTC
>TRBJ2-1|TRBD2|TRBV6-5|-
CASTPGAGRYNEQFF
TGTGCCAGCACCCCCGGAGCGGGACGATACAATGAGCAGTTCTTC
>TRBJ2-2|TRBD2|TRBV15|-
CATSTYSGGANTGELFF
TGTGCCACCAGCACTTATAGCGGGGGAGCGAACACCGGGGAGCTGTTTTTT